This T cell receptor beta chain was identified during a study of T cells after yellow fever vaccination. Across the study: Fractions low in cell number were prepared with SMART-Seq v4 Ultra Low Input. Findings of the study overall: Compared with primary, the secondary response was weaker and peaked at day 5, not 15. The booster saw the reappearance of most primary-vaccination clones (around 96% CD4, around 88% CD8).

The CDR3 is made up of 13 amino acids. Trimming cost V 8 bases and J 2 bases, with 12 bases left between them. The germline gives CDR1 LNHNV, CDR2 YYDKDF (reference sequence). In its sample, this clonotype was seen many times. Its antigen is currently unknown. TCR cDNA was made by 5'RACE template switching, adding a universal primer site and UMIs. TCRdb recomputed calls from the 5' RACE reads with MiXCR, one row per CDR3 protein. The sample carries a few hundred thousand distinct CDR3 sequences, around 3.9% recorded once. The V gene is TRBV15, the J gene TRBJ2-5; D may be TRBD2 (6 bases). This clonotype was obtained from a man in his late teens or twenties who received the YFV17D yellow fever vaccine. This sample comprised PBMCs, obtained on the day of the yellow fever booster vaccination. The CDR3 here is CATGRGHQETQYF. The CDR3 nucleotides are TGTGCCACCGGGCGGGGTCATCAAGAGACCCAGTACTTC.